This T cell receptor beta chain appears in the sequencing data of a study of shared clonotypes between healthy human individuals (dated by TCRdb to about 2020). At the level of the whole study: The cohort included a few men and a couple of women between 18 and 49 years of age. The study deeply sequenced blood TCR repertoires of roughly five healthy adults to estimate repertoire size and the extent of clonotype sharing between individuals. For each donor, CD4 naive and CD4 memory were each run on three plates, CD8 naive on two plates, and CD8 memory on one plate. Different laboratories and diverse techniques were used to prepare libraries and sequence TCR repertoires, to increase sequencing depth and limit assay-specific biases. Leukapheresis yielded between about 0.8 and 8.9 billion PBMCs per donor.

The CDR3 numbers 13 residues from cysteine through phenylalanine. The sequence is cut down to CDR3 DNA, 39 bases in frame from base 1. CDR1 and CDR2 (SNHLY, FYNNEI) derive from the germline V gene. Unmatched junction bases come to 8, with V trimmed by 8 bases and J by 5 bases. Using the deep immunoSEQ assay, TCR CDR3 regions were amplified from genomic DNA by multiplex PCR. Genomic DNA extracted from each cell subset was distributed evenly over all wells of several immunoSEQ 96-well plates, and each plate served as one replicate. For sorted subsets, roughly 200 ng of genomic DNA, equivalent to around 29,000 T cell genomes, went into each replicate PCR. The purified libraries were quantified using a Qubit 3.0 fluorometer, sized with a Bioanalyzer 2100, and then quantified again using the KAPA Library Quantification kit. Every immunoSEQ 96-well plate was sequenced on a dedicated single-read 150-cycle Illumina NextSeq 550 flow cell. For the original study's pipeline: Because the immunoSEQ output held only junctional sequences and lacked quality scores, the filtering could not match the filtering applied to full-length reads. To assign V/J genes and CDR3, sequences were annotated against IMGT germline references using PyIR, a Python wrapper for IgBLAST v1.9. Reads with weak V/J assignments (E-value above 1e-6), missing CDR3, stop codons, out-of-frame junctions, or ambiguous translated residues were removed. A V3J clonotype was defined by an identical inferred V gene, J gene, and CDR3 amino acid sequence. To compute the percentage overlap between repertoires, the number of shared unique clonotypes was divided by the size of the smaller repertoire. Repertoire richness was assessed with RTK rarefaction, the Chao1 estimator, and Recon v2.1 estimates of unobserved clonotypes. Generation probabilities for all TCRbeta clonotypes obtained by the gDNA method from a handful of donors were computed using OLGA. Entries here come from immuneACCESS through TCRdb and include only in-frame sequences with V and J called. Some clones fail to appear in such tables; in the studies checked, an unresolved V gene covers under half of the shortfall, and the cause of the remainder is unknown. V and J calls and clone size are as listed in that table; D and trimming were resolved from the DNA. Present in this sample are more than 2 million clones, approximately 94% of which were seen just once. The ten largest clonotypes hold around 0.13% of the sample.

About this clone: Its antigen is not yet known. Base qualities were left out, and no much larger clone turns up one base away.

Overall study results and their limits: Estimated clonotype richness was generally larger for naive than for memory subsets. The genetic and exposure-history diversity represented was limited by the small number of donors. Based on pairwise subsampling, the degree of clonotype sharing among donors was expected to be affected by sequencing depth. Across a few donors, 5% to 6% of naive CD4, roughly 3.8% of naive CD8, roughly 2.2% of memory CD4, and about 0.44% of memory CD8 clonotypes were shared. Rarefaction of sorted-subset datasets indicated incomplete sequencing despite the large sequencing depth. Sampling was restricted to blood, and TCR repertoires in tissue are likely to differ from TCR repertoires in blood. Higher generation probabilities were observed for clonotypes shared by all four sorted-subset donors than for non-shared clonotypes.

The donors were healthy, HIV-negative adults with no recently reported acute infections or vaccinations. Every donor was a Caucasian adult living in Nashville, Tennessee, USA. CD4+ T cells were enriched by magnetic negative selection, after which naive cells were positively selected on CD45RA and the negative fraction was taken as the memory subset. Blood was collected by leukapheresis, and PBMCs were isolated by Ficoll-Histopaque density gradient centrifugation and then cryopreserved in liquid nitrogen vapor phase. Analytical flow cytometry was used to check the purity and quantity of each magnetically sorted T cell population. Genomic DNA was isolated from each sorted fraction and quantified by UV absorbance on a Nanodrop 2000c.

This receptor was identified in a man between 18 and 35 years old in good health. The sequenced sample consisted of naive CD4+ T cells sorted from blood. The sample's cell subset or site, from its label and the paper: CD45RA+ positively selected. This chain is built from TRBV2 and TRBJ1-2; the central 7 bases match TRBD1. The DNA is as follows: TGTGCCAGCCTTGTGACAGGGAGTTATGGCTACACCTTC. This encodes CASLVTGSYGYTF.